The next 14 T cell receptor beta chains were all read from a single sample in a study of blood T cell repertoires in COVID-19. The repertoire was sequenced with immunoSEQ multiplex PCR; TCRdb's copy has only in-frame clones and lacks some. The sample holds around 200,000 clones; about 90% are singletons and the top ten take about 2.2%. Source material: peripheral blood. These receptors came from a woman between 50 and 59 years old with acute or convalescent COVID-19.

The V call is TRBV7-2, the J call TRBJ1-2; 9 bases match TRBD1. The V and J ends lost 5 bases and 5 bases, in that order; junction bases with no gene match: 12. The CDR3 runs to 16 residues. CDR1 SGHTA and CDR2 FQGNSA come from the germline V gene. The CDR3 spells CASSQGQGRGPYGYTF. The DNA for the CDR3 is TGTGCCAGCAGCCAGGGACAGGGAAGGGGCCCGTATGGCTACACCTTC.

This rearrangement joins TRBV9 to TRBJ2-3; the match to TRBD2 covers 7 bases. This CDR3 spans 15 amino acids. From germline, CDR1 is SGDLS and CDR2 YYNGEE. V gave up 6 bases and J gave up 0 bases; unmatched junction bases: 7. Here the CDR3 DNA reads TGTGCCAGCAACCAAGCGGGGACTAGCACAGATACGCAGTATTTT. Protein product: CASNQAGTSTDTQYF.

The rearrangement joins TRBV19 to TRBJ1-5; perhaps TRBD1 as D (6 bases). Trimming took 3 bases from V and 7 from J, leaving 19 bases between them. From germline, CDR1 is LNHDA and CDR2 SQIVND (reference sequence). The CDR3 has 16 residues. The CDR3 DNA sequence: TGTGCCAGTAGTATTGGAGGCAGGGGAGAGGGGCAGCCCCAGCATTTT. The encoded protein is CASSIGGRGEGQPQHF. Variable domain in full (rest from reference TRBV19 and TRBJ1-5): DGGITQSPKYLFRKEGQNVTLSCEQNLNHDAMYWYRQDPGQGLRLIYYSQIVNDFQKGDIAEGYSVSREKKESFPLTVTSAQKNPTAFYLCASSIGGRGEGQPQHFGDGTRLSIL.

V and J are TRBV5-4 and TRBJ2-7, with D possibly matching TRBD1 (6 bases). The CDR3 is made up of 14 amino acids. The germline V and J ends were trimmed by 0 bases and 4 bases, with 11 bases remaining between them. Germline lookup yields CDR1 SGHNT and CDR2 YYREEE (reference sequence). The CDR3 region is CASSLGQGNYEQYF. The CDR3, as DNA: TGTGCCAGCAGCTTGGGTCAGGGGAATTACGAGCAGTACTTC.

This chain uses TRBV6-5 with TRBJ2-3, with 7 bases lining up with TRBD2. CDR1 is MNHEY and CDR2 is SVGAGI in the germline V gene. The CDR3 runs 15 residues. The trim removed 2 bases at V and 1 base at J, leaving 3 bases unmatched. This chain's CDR3 is CASSYAGVGTDTQYF. The CDR3 DNA is TGTGCCAGCAGTTACGCGGGGGTTGGCACAGATACGCAGTATTTT.

The gene calls are TRBV19 and TRBJ2-7; 9 bases match TRBD1. From germline, CDR1 is LNHDA and CDR2 SQIVND (reference sequence). V shed 4 bases and J 2 bases; nucleotides not matched to a gene: 12. This CDR3 comprises 17 residues. The CDR3, as DNA: TGTGCCAGTAGTAAGGCTCACGGGACAGGGATACCCTACGAGCAGTACTTC. The encoded protein is CASSKAHGTGIPYEQYF.

This chain uses TRBV7-2 with TRBJ1-3; D remains unclear. CDR3 size: 15 residues. V lost 4 bases, J lost 0 bases, and 10 bases lay in between. From germline, CDR1 is SGHTA and CDR2 FQGNSA. The CDR3 DNA sequence: TGTGCCAGCAGCTCTTCAGGAATCTCTGGAAACACCATATATTTT. Its translation: CASSSSGISGNTIYF.

The V gene is TRBV29-1, the J gene TRBJ2-1; weak D call: TRBD2 (5 bases). This CDR3 contains 9 residues. Germline-derived CDR1 and CDR2 are SQVTM and ANQGSEA. Trimming cost V 5 bases and J 12 bases, with 8 bases left between them. In DNA form, the CDR3 reads TGCAGCGTTTCCGGAGGGCAGTTCTTC. This encodes CSVSGGQFF.

The chain carries TRBV6-5 and TRBJ1-3, with 9 positions matching TRBD1. CDR1 is MNHEY and CDR2 is SVGAGI in the germline V gene. The junction had 5 bases not matched to a gene; V was cut back by 6 bases and J by 2 bases. The CDR3 is made up of 15 amino acids. The chain's CDR3 is CASSLTGGTGNTIYF. CDR3 bases: TGTGCCAGCAGCCTTACAGGGGGCACTGGAAACACCATATATTTT.

The chain recombines TRBV7-6 with TRBJ2-5, with 10 bases aligning to TRBD1. The germline CDR1 and CDR2 sequences are SGHVS and FNYEAQ. With V trimmed by 5 bases and J by 3 bases, 6 bases remained unmatched. The length of the CDR3 is 15 residues. The CDR3 loop reads CASSKDRGVKETQYF. CDR3 sequence (DNA): TGTGCCAGCAGCAAGGACAGGGGGGTAAAAGAGACCCAGTACTTC.

The chain links TRBV11-2 to TRBJ2-3; 7 nucleotides match TRBD2. V shed 2 bases and J 3 bases; nucleotides not matched to a gene: 14. The CDR3 contains 18 residues. Germline V CDR1 and CDR2: SGHAT, FQNNGV. The CDR3 nucleotides read TGTGCCAGCAGCTTACTTTATCGTCGCGGGAGTGGAACAGATACGCAGTATTTT. It encodes CASSLLYRRGSGTDTQYF. Using reference TRBV11-2 and TRBJ2-3 for the parts outside the CDR3, the full variable domain is EAGVAQSPRYKIIEKRQSVAFWCNPISGHATLYWYQQILGQGPKLLIQFQNNGVVDDSQLPKDRFSAERLKGVDSTLKIQPAKLEDSAVYLCASSLLYRRGSGTDTQYFGPGTRLTVL.

V usage is TRBV12-3 or TRBV12-4 and J usage is TRBJ2-1; D not certain. The CDR3 spans 12 residues. The V gene lost 2 bases and the J gene lost 6 bases, with 5 bases spanning the gap. The chain's CDR3 is CASSLTVNEQFF. In DNA, the CDR3 is TGTGCCAGCAGTTTAACGGTCAATGAGCAGTTCTTC.

The chain uses TRBV24-1 and TRBJ1-4, with D unclear. Per the germline V gene, CDR1 is KGHDR and CDR2 is SFDVKD. V lost 3 bases and J lost 5, with 3 bases in between. The CDR3 is 12 residues long. This chain's CDR3 is CATSDPNEKLFF. The DNA for the CDR3 is TGTGCCACCAGTGATCCAAATGAAAAACTGTTTTTT.

The chain carries TRBV5-1 and TRBJ1-4, with D unresolved. Per the germline V gene, CDR1 is SGHRS and CDR2 is YFSETQ. CDR3 length equals 16 residues. With 0 bases removed from V and 8 bases from J, the gap between germline ends came to 17 bases. The CDR3 nucleotides are TGCGCCAGCAGCTTGGGGTCCGGGTCCCCAGAAGAAAAACTGTTTTTT. Its protein product is CASSLGSGSPEEKLFF.